This T cell receptor beta chain was profiled in a study of blood T cell repertoires in COVID-19. Study at large: COVID-19 samples collected from the United States, Italy and Spain covered acute and convalescent phases. The analysed material was cDNA or gDNA that came from T cells, B-cell-depleted T cells, or PBMCs.

As handled by the study authors: Estimates of nucleated cell counts were drawn from the amplification of reference gene primers. Sequencing was performed with immunoSEQ multiplex PCR; in TCRdb, only in-frame clones are kept and a portion is missing. Clone size and V and J calls were adopted from that table, with D and trimming inferred from the DNA. The table includes roughly 280,000 clones, 80% to 90% detected once. V dropped 9 bases and J dropped 3 bases, with 9 bases sitting between them. The CDR3 covers 12 residues. The germline gives CDR1 SEHNR, CDR2 FQNEAQ (reference sequence). The TCR originated in a woman in her seventies with acute or convalescent COVID-19. The sample consisted of peripheral blood. The chain employs TRBV7-9 and TRBJ2-1, with a tentative D call TRBD2 (5 bases). The CDR3 is CARSDFYNEQFF. In nucleotides, the CDR3 is TGTGCCAGGTCGGACTTCTACAATGAGCAGTTCTTC. The variable domain in full, completed from reference TRBV7-9 and TRBJ2-1, reads DTGVSQNPRHKITKRGQNVTFRCDPISEHNRLYWYRQTLGQGPEFLTYFQNEAQLEKSRLLSDRFSAERPKGSFSTLEIQRTEQGDSAMYLCARSDFYNEQFFGPGTRLTVL.